This TCR beta chain stems from a study of shared clonotypes between healthy human individuals. Overall study findings and caveats: The study found lower generation probabilities in non-shared clonotypes than in those shared by all four donors.

As for this clone: Its cognate antigen is unknown.

Method: immunoSEQ multiplex PCR; TCRdb's copy keeps in-frame clones and lacks some. The data contain a few million clones, roughly 92% of them seen just once; the ten biggest clones take up more than 0.12%. The germline gives CDR1 MNHNY, CDR2 SVGAGI (reference sequence). CDR3 length: 14 residues. Trimming removed 0 bases from V and 5 bases from J, with 5 bases in between. The genes are TRBV6-6 and TRBJ1-6; no firm D call. This clonotype originated in a man younger than 30 in good health. The sample was naive CD4+ T cells sorted from blood. Subset here: CD45RA+ positively selected. The chain's CDR3 is CASSYSGDNSPLHF. The CDR3 DNA sequence: TGTGCCAGCAGTTACTCGGGTGATAATTCACCCCTCCACTTT.